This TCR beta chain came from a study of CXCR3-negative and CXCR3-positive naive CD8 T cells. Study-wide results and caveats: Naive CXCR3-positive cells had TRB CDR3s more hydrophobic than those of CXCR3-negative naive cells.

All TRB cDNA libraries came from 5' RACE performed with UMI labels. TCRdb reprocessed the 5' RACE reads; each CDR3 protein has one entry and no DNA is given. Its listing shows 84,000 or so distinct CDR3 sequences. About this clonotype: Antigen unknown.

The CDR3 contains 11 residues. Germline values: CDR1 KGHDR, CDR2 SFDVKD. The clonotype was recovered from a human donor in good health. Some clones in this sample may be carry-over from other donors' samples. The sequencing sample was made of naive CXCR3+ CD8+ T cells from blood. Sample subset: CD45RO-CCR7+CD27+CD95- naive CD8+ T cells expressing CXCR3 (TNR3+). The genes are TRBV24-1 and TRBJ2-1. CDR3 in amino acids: CATSEWNEQFF.